This TCR beta chain derives from a study of T cells in Graves' hyperthyroidism and ophthalmopathy. Drawn at first hyperthyroidism diagnosis, the blood sample preceded any ophthalmopathy symptoms. TCR beta CDR3 region amplification was performed from RNA transcripts. During a first-round RT-PCR of the TCR CDR3, the HTBI primer set was used. MiXCR, run by TCRdb on the multiplex PCR reads, gives a single entry per CDR3 protein. Of over 700,000 distinct CDR3 sequences in the sample, 18% are singletons; the top ten hold 16%. Germline V CDR1 and CDR2: MNHEY, SMNVEV (reference sequence). Trimming shortened V by 2 bases and J by 0 bases, and 11 bases separated the two germline ends. CDR3 length: 16 residues.

The chain couples TRBV27 to TRBJ2-1; D is possibly TRBD1 (5 bases). The TCR was taken from a woman aged 50 to 60 with Graves' hyperthyroidism that later progressed to Graves' ophthalmopathy. The sample was blood. This CDR3 is CASSLKGPSSYNEQFF. CDR3 in DNA: TGTGCCAGCAGTTTAAAGGGGCCGAGCTCCTACAATGAGCAGTTCTTC.